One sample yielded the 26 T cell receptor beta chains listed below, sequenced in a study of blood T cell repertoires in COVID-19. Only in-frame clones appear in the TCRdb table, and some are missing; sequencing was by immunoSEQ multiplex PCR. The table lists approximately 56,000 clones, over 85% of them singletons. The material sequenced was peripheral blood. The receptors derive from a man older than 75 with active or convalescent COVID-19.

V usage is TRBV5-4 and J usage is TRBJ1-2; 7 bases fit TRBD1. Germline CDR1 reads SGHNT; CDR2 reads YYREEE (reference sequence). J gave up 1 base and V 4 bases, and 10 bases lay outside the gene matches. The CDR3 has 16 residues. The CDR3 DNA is TGTGCCAGCAGCCCTACAGGGGCCGCGATTAACTATGGCTACACCTTC. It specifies CASSPTGAAINYGYTF.

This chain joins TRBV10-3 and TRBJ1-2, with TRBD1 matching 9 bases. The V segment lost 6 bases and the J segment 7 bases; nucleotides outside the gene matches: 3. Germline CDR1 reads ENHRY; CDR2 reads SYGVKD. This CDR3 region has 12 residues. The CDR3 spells CAIRGTGTGYTF. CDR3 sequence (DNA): TGTGCCATCAGGGGGACAGGGACTGGCTACACCTTC.

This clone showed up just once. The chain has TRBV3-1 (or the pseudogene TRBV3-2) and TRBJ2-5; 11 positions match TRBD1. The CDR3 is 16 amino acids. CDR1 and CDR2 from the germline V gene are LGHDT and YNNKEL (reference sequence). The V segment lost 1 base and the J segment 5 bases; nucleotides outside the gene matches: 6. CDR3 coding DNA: TGTGCCAGCAGCCAAGGGACAGGGGGCAGTACGGAGACCCAGTACTTC. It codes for CASSQGTGGSTETQYF.

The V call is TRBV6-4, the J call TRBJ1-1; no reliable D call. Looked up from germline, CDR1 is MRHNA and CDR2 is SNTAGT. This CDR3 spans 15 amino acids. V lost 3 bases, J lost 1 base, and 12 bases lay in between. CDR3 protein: CASSESFLQNTEAFF. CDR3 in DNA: TGTGCCAGCAGTGAAAGTTTTTTACAGAACACTGAAGCTTTCTTT.

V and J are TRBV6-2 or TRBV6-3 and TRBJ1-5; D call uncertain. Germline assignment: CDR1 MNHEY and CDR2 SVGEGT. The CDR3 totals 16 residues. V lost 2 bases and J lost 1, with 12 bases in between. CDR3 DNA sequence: TGTGCCAGCAGTTACGCGGGGAGAGTCAGCAATCAGCCCCAGCATTTT. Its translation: CASSYAGRVSNQPQHF.

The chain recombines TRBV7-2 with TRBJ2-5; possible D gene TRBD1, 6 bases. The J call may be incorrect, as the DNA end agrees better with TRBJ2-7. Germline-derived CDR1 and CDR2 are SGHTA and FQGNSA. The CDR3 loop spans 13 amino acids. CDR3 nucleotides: TGTGCCAGCAGCCTACAGGGTACCTACGAGCAGTACTTC. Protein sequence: CASSLQGTYEQYF.

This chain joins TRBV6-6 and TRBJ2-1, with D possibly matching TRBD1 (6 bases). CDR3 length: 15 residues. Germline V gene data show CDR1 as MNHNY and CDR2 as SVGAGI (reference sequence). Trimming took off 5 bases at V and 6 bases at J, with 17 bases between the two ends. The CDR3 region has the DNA TGTGCCAGCAGTACCAACTCAGGGGTGGGCAATGAGCAGTTCTTC. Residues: CASSTNSGVGNEQFF.

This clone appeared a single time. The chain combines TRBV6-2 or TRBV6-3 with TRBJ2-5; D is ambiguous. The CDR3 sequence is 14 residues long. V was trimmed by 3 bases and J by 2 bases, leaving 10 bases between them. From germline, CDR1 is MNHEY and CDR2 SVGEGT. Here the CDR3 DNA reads TGTGCCAGCAGTTATGCCCGGTATCAAGAGACCCAGTACTTC. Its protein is CASSYARYQETQYF.

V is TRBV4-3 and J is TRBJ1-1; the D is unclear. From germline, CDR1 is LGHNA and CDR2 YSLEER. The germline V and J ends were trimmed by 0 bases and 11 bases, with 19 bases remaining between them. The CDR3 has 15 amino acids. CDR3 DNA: TGCGCCAGCAGCCAAGAAGCGGGAGGCGCGTCCGTGGCTTTCTTT. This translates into CASSQEAGGASVAFF.

CDR3 protein: CAWSKPDRADTEAFF. DNA for the CDR3: TGTGCCTGGAGTAAACCCGACAGGGCGGACACTGAAGCTTTCTTT. The chain recombines TRBV30 with TRBJ1-1, with TRBD1 matching over 7 bases. V was pared by 2 bases and J by 3 bases, with 9 bases of the junction left unmatched. Looked up from germline, CDR1 is GTSNPN and CDR2 is SVGIG (reference sequence). The CDR3 length is 15 residues. The full variable domain, with the rest looked up from reference TRBV30 and TRBJ1-1, is SQTIHQWPATLVQPVGSPLSLECTVEGTSNPNLYWYRQAAGRGLQLLFYSVGIGQISSEVPQNLSASRPQDRQFILSSKKLLLSDSGFYLCAWSKPDRADTEAFFGQGTRLTVV.

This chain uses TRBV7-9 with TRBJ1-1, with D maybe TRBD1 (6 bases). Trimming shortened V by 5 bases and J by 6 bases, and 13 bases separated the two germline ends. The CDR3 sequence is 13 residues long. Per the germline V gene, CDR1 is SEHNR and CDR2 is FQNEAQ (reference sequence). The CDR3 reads CASSQTGGAEAFF. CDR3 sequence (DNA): TGTGCCAGCAGCCAGACAGGCGGTGCTGAAGCTTTCTTT.

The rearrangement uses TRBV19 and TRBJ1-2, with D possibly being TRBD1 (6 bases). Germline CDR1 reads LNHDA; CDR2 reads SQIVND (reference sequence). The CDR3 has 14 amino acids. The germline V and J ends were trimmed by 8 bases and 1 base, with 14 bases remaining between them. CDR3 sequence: CASFRTAVNYGYTF. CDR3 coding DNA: TGTGCCAGTTTTCGGACAGCAGTTAACTATGGCTACACCTTC.

CDR3 DNA: TGTGCCAGCAGCAAGACAGGCACCTCCATCTATGGCTACACCTTC. Protein product: CASSKTGTSIYGYTF. V is TRBV7-2 and J is TRBJ1-2; D is perhaps TRBD1 (6 bases). Germline CDR1 SGHTA, CDR2 FQGNSA. V lost 5 bases, J lost 4 bases, and 17 bases lay in between. This CDR3 contains 15 residues.

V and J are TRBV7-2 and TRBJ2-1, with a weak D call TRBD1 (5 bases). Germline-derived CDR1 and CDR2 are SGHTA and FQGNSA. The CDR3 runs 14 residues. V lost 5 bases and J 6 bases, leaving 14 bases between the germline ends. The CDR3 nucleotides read TGTGCCAGCAGCACCCTAAGGGGCAGCAATGAGCAGTTCTTC. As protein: CASSTLRGSNEQFF. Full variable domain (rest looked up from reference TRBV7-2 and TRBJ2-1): GAGVSQSPSNKVTEKGKDVELRCDPISGHTALYWYRQSLGQGLEFLIYFQGNSAPDKSGLPSDRFSAERTGGSVSTLTIQRTQQEDSAVYLCASSTLRGSNEQFFGPGTRLTVL.

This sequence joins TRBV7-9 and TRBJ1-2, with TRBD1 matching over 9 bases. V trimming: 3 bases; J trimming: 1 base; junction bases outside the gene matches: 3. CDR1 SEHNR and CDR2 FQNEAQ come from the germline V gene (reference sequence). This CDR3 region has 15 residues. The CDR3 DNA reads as TGTGCCAGCAGCTTGGGGGACAGGGTTAACTATGGCTACACCTTC. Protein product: CASSLGDRVNYGYTF. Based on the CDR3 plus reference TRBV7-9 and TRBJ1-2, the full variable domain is DTGVSQNPRHKITKRGQNVTFRCDPISEHNRLYWYRQTLGQGPEFLTYFQNEAQLEKSRLLSDRFSAERPKGSFSTLEIQRTEQGDSAMYLCASSLGDRVNYGYTFGSGTRLTVV.

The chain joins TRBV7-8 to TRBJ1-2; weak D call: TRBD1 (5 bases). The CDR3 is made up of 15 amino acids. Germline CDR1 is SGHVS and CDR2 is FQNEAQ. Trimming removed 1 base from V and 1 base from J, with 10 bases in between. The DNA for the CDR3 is TGTGCCAGCAGCTTAGGAAGACAGAGTAACTATGGCTACACCTTC. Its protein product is CASSLGRQSNYGYTF. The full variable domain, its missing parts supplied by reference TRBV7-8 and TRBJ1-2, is GAGVSQSPRYKVAKRGQDVALRCDPISGHVSLFWYQQALGQGPEFLTYFQNEAQLDKSGLPSDRFFAERPEGSVSTLKIQRTQQEDSAVYLCASSLGRQSNYGYTFGSGTRLTVV.

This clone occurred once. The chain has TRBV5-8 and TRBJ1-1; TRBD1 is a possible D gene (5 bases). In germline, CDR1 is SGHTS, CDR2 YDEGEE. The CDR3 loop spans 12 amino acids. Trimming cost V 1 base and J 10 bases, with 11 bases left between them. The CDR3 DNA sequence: TGTGCCAGCAGCTTGTTTGCGGGGGGAGCTTTCTTT. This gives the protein CASSLFAGGAFF.

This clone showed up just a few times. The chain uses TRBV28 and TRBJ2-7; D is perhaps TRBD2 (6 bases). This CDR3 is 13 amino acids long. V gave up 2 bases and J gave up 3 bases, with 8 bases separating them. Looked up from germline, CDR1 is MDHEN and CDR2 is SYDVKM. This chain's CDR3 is CASSLAGRYEQYF. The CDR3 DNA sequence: TGTGCCAGCAGTTTAGCGGGACGCTACGAGCAGTACTTC.

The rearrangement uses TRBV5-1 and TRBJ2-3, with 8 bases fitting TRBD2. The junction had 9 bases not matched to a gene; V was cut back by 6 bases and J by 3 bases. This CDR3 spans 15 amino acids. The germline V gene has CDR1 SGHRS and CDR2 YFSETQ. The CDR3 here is CASNPSRGATDTQYF. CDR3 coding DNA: TGCGCCAGCAACCCCTCGCGGGGGGCGACAGATACGCAGTATTTT. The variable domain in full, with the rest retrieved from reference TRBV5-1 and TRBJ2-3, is KAGVTQTPRYLIKTRGQQVTLSCSPISGHRSVSWYQQTPGQGLQFLFEYFSETQRNKGNFPGRFSGRQFSNSRSEMNVSTLELGDSALYLCASNPSRGATDTQYFGPGTRLTVL.

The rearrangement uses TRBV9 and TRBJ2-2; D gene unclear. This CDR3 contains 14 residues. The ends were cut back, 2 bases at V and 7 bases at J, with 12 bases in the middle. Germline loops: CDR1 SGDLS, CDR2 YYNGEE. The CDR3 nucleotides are TGTGCCAGCAGCGTCGGTAATGCCGGCGGGGAGCTGTTTTTT. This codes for CASSVGNAGGELFF.

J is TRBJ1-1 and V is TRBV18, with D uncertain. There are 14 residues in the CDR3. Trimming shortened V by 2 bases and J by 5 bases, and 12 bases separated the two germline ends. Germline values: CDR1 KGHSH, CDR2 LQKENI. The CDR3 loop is CASSPNQASTEAFF. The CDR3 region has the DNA TGTGCCAGCTCACCAAACCAGGCGAGTACTGAAGCTTTCTTT.

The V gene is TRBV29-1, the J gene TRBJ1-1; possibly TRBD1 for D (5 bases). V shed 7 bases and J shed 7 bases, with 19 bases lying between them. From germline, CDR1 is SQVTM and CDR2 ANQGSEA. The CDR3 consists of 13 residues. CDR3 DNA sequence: TGCAGCGCCTCTTTCGGGGGAGCCGGTGAAGCTTTCTTT. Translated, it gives CSASFGGAGEAFF. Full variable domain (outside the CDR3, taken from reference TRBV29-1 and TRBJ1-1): SAVISQKPSRDICQRGTSLTIQCQVDSQVTMMFWYRQQPGQSLTLIATANQGSEATYESGFVIDKFPISRPNLTFSTLTVSNMSPEDSSIYLCSASFGGAGEAFFGQGTRLTVV.

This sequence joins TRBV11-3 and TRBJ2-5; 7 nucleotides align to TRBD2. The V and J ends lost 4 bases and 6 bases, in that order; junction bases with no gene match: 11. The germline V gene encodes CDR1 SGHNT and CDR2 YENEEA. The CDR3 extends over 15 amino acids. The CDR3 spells CASSSGAGSRKTQYF. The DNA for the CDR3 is TGTGCCAGCAGCTCGGGAGCGGGGTCGAGAAAGACCCAGTACTTC.

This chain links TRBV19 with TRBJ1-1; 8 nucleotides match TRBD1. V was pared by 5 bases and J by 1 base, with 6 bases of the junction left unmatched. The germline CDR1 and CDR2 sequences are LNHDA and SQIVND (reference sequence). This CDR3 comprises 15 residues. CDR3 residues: CASSFQTGENTEAFF. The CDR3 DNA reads TGTGCCAGTAGTTTCCAGACAGGGGAGAACACTGAAGCTTTCTTT.

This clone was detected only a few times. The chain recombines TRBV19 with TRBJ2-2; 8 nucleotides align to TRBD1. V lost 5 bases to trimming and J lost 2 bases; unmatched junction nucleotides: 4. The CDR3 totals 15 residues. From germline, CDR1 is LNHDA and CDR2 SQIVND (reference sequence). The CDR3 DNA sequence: TGTGCCAGTAGTCCAGGGACAGGAAACACCGGGGAGCTGTTTTTT. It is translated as CASSPGTGNTGELFF.

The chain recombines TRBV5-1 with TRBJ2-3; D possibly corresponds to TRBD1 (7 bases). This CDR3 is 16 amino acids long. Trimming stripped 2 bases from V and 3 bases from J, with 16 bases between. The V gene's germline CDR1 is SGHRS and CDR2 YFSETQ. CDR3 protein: CASSFKRAGGTDTQYF. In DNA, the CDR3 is TGCGCCAGCAGCTTTAAGAGGGCAGGGGGGACAGATACGCAGTATTTT.